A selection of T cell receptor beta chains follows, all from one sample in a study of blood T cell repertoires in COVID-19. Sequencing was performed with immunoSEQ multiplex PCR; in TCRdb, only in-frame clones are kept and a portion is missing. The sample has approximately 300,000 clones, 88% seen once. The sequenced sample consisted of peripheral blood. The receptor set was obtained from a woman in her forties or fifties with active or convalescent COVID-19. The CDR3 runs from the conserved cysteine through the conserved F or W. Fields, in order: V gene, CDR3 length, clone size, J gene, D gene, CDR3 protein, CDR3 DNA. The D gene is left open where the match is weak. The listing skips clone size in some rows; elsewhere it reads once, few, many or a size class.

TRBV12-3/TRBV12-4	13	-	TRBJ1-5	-	CASSPLRGQPQHF	TGTGCCAGCAGTCCTCTCAGGGGTCAGCCCCAGCATTTT
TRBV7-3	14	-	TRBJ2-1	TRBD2	CASSFSGPYNEQFF	TGTGCCAGCAGTTTTAGCGGGCCCTACAATGAGCAGTTCTTC
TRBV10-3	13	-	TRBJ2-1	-	CAISGHNNNEQFF	TGTGCCATCAGTGGACATAATAACAATGAGCAGTTCTTC
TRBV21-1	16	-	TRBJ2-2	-	CASSKGIQVWTGELFF	TGTGCCAGCAGCAAAGGAATTCAGGTATGGACCGGGGAGCTGTTTTTT
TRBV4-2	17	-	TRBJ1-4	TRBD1	CASSRTGTGETNEKLFF	TGTGCCAGCAGTCGCACCGGGACAGGGGAAACTAATGAAAAACTGTTTTTT
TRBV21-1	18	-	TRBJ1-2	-	CASSKATGRASPSYGYTF	TGTGCCAGCAGCAAAGCAACGGGGAGGGCCAGCCCCAGCTATGGCTACACCTTC
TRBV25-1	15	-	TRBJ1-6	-	CASSESNRANSPLHF	TGTGCCAGCAGTGAATCGAACAGGGCTAATTCACCCCTCCACTTT
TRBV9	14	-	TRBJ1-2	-	CASSVAPVEGGYTF	TGTGCCAGCAGCGTAGCCCCCGTCGAGGGCGGCTACACCTTC
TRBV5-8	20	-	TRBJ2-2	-	CASSLASRISPYSNTGELFF	TGTGCCAGCAGCTTGGCGTCCAGGATTTCCCCTTACTCGAACACCGGGGAGCTGTTTTTT
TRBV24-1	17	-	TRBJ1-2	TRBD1	CATSDLSPDRDNYGYTF	TGTGCCACCAGTGATCTATCCCCTGACAGGGACAACTATGGCTACACCTTC
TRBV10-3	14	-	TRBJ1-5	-	CAISESQSNQPQHF	TGTGCCATCAGTGAGTCGCAGAGCAATCAGCCCCAGCATTTT
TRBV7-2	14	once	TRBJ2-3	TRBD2	CASPEAGGVNTQYF	TGTGCCAGCCCAGAAGCGGGGGGGGTAAATACGCAGTATTTT
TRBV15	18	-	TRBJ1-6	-	CATSRDRPSGTINSPLHF	TGTGCCACCAGCAGAGATCGACCCTCCGGGACTATTAATTCACCCCTCCACTTT
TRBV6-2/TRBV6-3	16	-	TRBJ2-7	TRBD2	CASSYLGGLASYEQYF	TGTGCCAGCAGTTATTTGGGCGGACTAGCGTCCTACGAGCAGTACTTC
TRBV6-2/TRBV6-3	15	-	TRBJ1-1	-	CASSYSGRGRTEAFF	TGTGCCAGCAGTTACTCTGGCAGGGGTAGGACTGAAGCTTTCTTT
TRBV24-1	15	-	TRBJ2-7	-	CATSDTQGRVYEQYF	TGTGCCACCAGTGATACCCAGGGTCGAGTCTACGAGCAGTACTTC
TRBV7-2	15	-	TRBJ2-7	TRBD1	CASSLGTGGFYEQYF	TGTGCCAGCAGCTTAGGGACAGGGGGCTTCTACGAGCAGTACTTC
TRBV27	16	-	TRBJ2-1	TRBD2	CASSLYSGSSYNEQFF	TGTGCCAGCAGCTTATACAGCGGGAGCTCCTACAATGAGCAGTTCTTC
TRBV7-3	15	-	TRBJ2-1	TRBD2	CASSLPGGLYNEQFF	TGTGCCAGCAGCTTACCGGGAGGCCTCTACAATGAGCAGTTCTTC
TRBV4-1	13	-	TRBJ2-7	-	CASSFREEYEQYF	TGCGCCAGCAGCTTCAGAGAGGAGTACGAGCAGTACTTC
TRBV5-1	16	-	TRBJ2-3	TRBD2	CASSLGTSGSTDTQYF	TGCGCCAGCAGCCTAGGGACTAGCGGTAGCACAGATACGCAGTATTTT
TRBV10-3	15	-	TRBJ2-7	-	CAISVVRTSSYEQYF	TGTGCCATCAGTGTCGTGCGTACGAGCTCCTACGAGCAGTACTTC
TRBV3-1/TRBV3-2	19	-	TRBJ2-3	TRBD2	CASSQGPIGLAGTRDTQYF	TGTGCCAGCAGCCAAGGCCCGATAGGGCTAGCGGGGACACGGGATACGCAGTATTTT
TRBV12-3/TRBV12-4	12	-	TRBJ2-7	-	CASSRGAYEQYF	TGTGCCAGCAGTCGGGGAGCCTACGAGCAGTACTTC
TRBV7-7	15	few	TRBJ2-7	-	CASSLAQGPSYEQYF	TGTGCTAGCAGCTTAGCACAGGGTCCCTCCTACGAGCAGTACTTC
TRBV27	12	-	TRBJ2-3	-	CASRGVADTQYF	TGTGCCAGCCGGGGAGTGGCAGATACGCAGTATTTT
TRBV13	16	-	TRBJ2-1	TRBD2	CASSSRTSGSLDEQFF	TGTGCCAGCAGCTCCCGGACTAGCGGGAGTTTGGATGAGCAGTTCTTC
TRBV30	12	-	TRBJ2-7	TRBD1	CAWVGQGAEQYF	TGTGCCTGGGTGGGACAGGGCGCCGAGCAGTACTTC
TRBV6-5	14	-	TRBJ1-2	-	CASSYSGLEYGYTF	TGTGCCAGCAGTTACTCAGGACTCGAATATGGCTACACCTTC
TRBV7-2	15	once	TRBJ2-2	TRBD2	CASSLTSGVAGELFF	TGTGCCAGCAGCCTAACTAGCGGGGTGGCCGGGGAGCTGTTTTTT
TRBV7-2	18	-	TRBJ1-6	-	CASSLYFRPEGDNSPLHF	TGTGCCAGCAGCTTATACTTTCGGCCAGAGGGGGATAATTCACCCCTCCACTTT
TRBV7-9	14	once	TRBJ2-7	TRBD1	CASSPRQGTTEQYF	TGTGCCAGCAGCCCCAGACAGGGAACTACCGAGCAGTACTTC
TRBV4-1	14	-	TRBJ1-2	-	CASSQGQASYGYTF	TGCGCCAGCAGCCAAGGACAGGCAAGCTATGGCTACACCTTC